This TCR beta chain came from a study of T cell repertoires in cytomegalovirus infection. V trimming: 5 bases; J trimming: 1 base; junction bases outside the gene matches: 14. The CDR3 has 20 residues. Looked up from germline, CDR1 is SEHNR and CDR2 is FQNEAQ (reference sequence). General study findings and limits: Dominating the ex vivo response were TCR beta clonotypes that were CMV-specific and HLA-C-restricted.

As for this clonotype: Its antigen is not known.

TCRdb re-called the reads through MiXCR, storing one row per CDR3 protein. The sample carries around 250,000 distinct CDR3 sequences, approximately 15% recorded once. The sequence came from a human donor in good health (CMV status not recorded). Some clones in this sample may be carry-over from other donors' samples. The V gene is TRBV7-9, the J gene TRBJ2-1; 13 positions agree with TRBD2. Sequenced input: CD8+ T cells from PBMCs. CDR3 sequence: CASSQQAGTSGAPSYNEQFF. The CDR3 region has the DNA TGTGCCAGCAGCCAACAAGCCGGGACTAGCGGGGCGCCTTCCTACAATGAGCAGTTCTTC.